This TCR beta chain was sequenced for a study of T cell responses to AZD1222 COVID-19 vaccine. Study results and caveats: Sampling captured repertoires only after the peak T cell response. Reports indicate that nearly half of spike-specific TCRs are directed at unmutated variant regions. Increases in Spike-specific TCR breadth and depth were seen after two AZD1222 doses.

Details on this clone: Its target is unknown.

CDR1 is MNHNS and CDR2 is SASEGT in the germline V gene. The CDR3 is 14 residues long. V lost 2 bases and J lost 5, with 12 bases in between. The assay was immunoSEQ multiplex PCR, and TCRdb's table has in-frame clones only and misses some. The sample includes some 170,000 clones, 70% to 90% of them seen just once. This sequence was found in an adult in good health. The gene calls are TRBV6-1 and TRBJ1-2; D is possibly TRBD1 (5 bases). The material sequenced was peripheral blood, taken on day 0 of AZD1222 vaccination. Here the CDR3 DNA reads TGTGCCAGCAGTGAATCGGGGGAAGGGTATGGCTACACCTTC. This gives the protein CASSESGEGYGYTF.